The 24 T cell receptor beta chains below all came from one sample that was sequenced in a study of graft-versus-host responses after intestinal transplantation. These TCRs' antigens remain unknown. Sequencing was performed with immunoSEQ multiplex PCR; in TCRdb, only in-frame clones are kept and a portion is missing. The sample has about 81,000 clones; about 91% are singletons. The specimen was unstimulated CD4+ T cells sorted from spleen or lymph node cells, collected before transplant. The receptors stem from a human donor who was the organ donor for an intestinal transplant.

The CDR3 nucleotides read TGTGCCAGCAGTCCGCGGGGGGACAAGCGCGAAGGCTACACCTTC. Translating gives CASSPRGDKREGYTF. V is TRBV27 and J is TRBJ1-2; possible D gene TRBD1, 6 bases. Germline loops: CDR1 MNHEY, CDR2 SMNVEV (reference sequence). Trimming left V 5 bases short and J 8 bases short, with 21 bases between. The CDR3 is 15 residues long.

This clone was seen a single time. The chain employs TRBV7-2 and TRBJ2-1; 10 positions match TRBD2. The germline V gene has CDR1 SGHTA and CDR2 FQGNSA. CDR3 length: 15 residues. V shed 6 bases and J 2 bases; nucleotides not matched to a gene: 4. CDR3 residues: CASSPSGGTYNEQFF. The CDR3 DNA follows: TGTGCCAGCAGTCCTAGCGGGGGCACCTACAATGAGCAGTTCTTC.

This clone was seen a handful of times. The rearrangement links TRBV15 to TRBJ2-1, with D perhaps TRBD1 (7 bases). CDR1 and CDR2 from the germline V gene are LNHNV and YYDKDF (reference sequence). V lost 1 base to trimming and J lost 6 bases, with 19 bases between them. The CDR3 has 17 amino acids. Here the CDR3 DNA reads TGTGCCACCAGCAGAGCTCCCCCGGCAGGGGGGAGCAATGAGCAGTTCTTC. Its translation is CATSRAPPAGGSNEQFF.

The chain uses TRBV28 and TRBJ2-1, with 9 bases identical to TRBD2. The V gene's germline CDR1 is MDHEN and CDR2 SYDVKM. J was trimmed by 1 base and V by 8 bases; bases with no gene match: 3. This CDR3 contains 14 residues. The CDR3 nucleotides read TGTGCCAGCGCTAGCGGGACTTCCTACAATGAGCAGTTCTTC. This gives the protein CASASGTSYNEQFF.

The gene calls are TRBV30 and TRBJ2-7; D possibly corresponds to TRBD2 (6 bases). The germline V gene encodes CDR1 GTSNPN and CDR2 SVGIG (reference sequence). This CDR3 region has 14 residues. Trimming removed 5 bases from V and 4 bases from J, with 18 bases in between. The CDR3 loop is CAWGGTFLGYEQYF. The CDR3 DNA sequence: TGTGCCTGGGGAGGGACCTTCCTCGGATACGAGCAGTACTTC.

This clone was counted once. This chain's CDR3 is CASTVSGSSYEQYF. The CDR3, as DNA: TGTGCCAGCACAGTTAGCGGGTCCTCCTACGAGCAGTACTTC. The V and J genes are TRBV2 and TRBJ2-7; TRBD2 aligns across 7 bases. Germline V gene lookup returns CDR1 SNHLY and CDR2 FYNNEI. The CDR3 totals 14 residues. The V segment lost 7 bases and the J segment 0 bases; nucleotides outside the gene matches: 6.

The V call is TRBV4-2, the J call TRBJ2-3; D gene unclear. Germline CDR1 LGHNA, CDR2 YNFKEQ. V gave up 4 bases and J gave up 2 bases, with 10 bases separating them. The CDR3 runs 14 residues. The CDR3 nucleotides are TGTGCCAGCAGCCCGGAGAGCTACACAGATACGCAGTATTTT. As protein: CASSPESYTDTQYF.

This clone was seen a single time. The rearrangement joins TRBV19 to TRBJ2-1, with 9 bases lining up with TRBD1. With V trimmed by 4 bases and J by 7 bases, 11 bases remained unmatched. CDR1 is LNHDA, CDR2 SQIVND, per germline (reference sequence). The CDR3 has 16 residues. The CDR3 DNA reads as TGTGCCAGTAGTAAACCTCCGGGACAGGGCTTTAATGAGCAGTTCTTC. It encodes CASSKPPGQGFNEQFF.

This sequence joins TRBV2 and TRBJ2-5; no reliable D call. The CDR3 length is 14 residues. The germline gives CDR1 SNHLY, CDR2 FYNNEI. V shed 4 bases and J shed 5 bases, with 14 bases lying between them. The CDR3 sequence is CASSVDFYRETQYF. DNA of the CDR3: TGTGCCAGCAGTGTAGATTTCTACCGGGAGACCCAGTACTTC.

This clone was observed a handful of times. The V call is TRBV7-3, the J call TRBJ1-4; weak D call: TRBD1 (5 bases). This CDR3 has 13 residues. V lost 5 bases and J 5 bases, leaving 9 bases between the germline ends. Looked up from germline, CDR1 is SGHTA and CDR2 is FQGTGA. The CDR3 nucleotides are TGTGCCAGCAGCCAGGGCCCAAATGAAAAACTGTTTTTT. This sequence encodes CASSQGPNEKLFF.

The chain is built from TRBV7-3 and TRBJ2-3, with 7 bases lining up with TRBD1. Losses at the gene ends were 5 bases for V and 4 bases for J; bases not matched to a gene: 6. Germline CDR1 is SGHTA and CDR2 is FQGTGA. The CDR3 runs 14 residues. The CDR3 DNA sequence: TGTGCCAGCAGCCCCGGACAGGCCGCAGATACGCAGTATTTT. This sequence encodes CASSPGQAADTQYF.

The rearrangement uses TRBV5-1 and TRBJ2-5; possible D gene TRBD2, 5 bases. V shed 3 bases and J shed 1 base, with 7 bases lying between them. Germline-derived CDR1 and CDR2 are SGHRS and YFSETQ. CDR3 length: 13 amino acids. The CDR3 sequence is CASSWETQETQYF. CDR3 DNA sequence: TGCGCCAGCAGCTGGGAGACCCAAGAGACCCAGTACTTC.

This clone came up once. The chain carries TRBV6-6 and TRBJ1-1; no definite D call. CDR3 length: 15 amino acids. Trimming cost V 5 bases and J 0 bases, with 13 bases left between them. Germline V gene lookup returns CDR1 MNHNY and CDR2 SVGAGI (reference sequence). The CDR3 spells CASSDTNLMNTEAFF. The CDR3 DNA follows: TGTGCCAGCAGTGACACAAACCTCATGAACACTGAAGCTTTCTTT.

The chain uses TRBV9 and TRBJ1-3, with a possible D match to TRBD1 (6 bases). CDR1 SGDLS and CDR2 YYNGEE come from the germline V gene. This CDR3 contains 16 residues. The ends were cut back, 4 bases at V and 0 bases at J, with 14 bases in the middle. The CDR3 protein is CASSPTGYHSGNTIYF. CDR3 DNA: TGTGCCAGCAGCCCCACAGGGTACCACTCTGGAAACACCATATATTTT.

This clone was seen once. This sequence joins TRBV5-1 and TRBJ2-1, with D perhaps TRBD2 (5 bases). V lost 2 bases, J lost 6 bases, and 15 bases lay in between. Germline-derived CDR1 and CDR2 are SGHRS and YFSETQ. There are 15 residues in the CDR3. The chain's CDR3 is CASSFGVVWGNEQFF. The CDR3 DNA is TGCGCCAGCAGCTTCGGGGTAGTGTGGGGCAATGAGCAGTTCTTC.

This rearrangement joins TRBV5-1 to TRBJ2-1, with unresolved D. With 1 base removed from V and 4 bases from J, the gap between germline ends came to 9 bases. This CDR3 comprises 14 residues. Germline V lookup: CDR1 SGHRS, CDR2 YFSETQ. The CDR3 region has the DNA TGCGCCAGCAGCTTGACAGATCTTTACAATGAGCAGTTCTTC. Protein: CASSLTDLYNEQFF.

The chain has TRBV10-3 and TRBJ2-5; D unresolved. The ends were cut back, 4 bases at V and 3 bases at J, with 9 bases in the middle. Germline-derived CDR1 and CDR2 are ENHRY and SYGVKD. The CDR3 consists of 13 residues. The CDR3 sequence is CAISVPDKETQYF. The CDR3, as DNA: TGTGCCATCAGTGTGCCAGATAAAGAGACCCAGTACTTC.

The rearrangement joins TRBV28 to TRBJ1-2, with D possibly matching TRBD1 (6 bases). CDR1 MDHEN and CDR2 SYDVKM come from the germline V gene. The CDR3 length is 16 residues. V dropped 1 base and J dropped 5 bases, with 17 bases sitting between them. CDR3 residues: CASSLSSGAREYGYTF. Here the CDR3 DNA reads TGTGCCAGCAGTTTATCATCAGGGGCCAGAGAATATGGCTACACCTTC.

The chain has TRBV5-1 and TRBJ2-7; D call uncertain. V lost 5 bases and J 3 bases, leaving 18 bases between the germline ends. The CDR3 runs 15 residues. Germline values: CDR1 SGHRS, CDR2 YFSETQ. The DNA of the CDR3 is TGCGCCAGCAGGTTACTGGCTGGAGCACTCTACGAGCAGTACTTC. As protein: CASRLLAGALYEQYF. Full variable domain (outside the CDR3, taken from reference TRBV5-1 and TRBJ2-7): KAGVTQTPRYLIKTRGQQVTLSCSPISGHRSVSWYQQTPGQGLQFLFEYFSETQRNKGNFPGRFSGRQFSNSRSEMNVSTLELGDSALYLCASRLLAGALYEQYFGPGTRLTVT.

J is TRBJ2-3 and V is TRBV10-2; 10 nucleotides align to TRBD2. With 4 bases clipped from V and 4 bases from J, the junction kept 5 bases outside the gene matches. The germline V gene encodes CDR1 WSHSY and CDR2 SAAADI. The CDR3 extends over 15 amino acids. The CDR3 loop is CASSVPSGGADTQYF. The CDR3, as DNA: TGCGCCAGCAGTGTGCCTAGCGGGGGTGCAGATACGCAGTATTTT.

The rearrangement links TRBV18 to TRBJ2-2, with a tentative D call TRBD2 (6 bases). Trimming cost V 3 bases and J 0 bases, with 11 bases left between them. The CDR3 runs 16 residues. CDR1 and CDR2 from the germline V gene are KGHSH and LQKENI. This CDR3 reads CASSPVGGPNTGELFF. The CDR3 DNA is TGTGCCAGCTCACCGGTCGGAGGGCCGAACACCGGGGAGCTGTTTTTT.

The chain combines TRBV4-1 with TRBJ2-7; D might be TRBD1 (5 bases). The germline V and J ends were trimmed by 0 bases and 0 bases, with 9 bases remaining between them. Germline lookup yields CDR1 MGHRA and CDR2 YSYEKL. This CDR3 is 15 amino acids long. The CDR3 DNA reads TGCGCCAGCAGCCAAGATACAGGAAGCTCCTACGAGCAGTACTTC. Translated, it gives CASSQDTGSSYEQYF.

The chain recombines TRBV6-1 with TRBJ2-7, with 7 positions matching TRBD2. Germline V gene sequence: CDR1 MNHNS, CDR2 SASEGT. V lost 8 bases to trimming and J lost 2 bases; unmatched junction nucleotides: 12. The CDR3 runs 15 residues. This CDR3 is CASGLGGVTPYEQYF. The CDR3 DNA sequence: TGTGCCAGCGGCCTGGGGGGGGTAACCCCCTACGAGCAGTACTTC.

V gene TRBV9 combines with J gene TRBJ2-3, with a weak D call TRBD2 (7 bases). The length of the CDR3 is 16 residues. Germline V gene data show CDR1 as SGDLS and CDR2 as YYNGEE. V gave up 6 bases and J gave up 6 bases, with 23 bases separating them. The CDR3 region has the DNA TGTGCCAGCACCCCTCGCGCGGGGGCAGTCACGGATACGCAGTATTTT. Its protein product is CASTPRAGAVTDTQYF. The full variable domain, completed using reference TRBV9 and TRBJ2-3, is DSGVTQTPKHLITATGQRVTLRCSPRSGDLSVYWYQQSLDQGLQFLIQYYNGEERAKGNILERFSAQQFPDLHSELNLSSLELGDSALYFCASTPRAGAVTDTQYFGPGTRLTVL.